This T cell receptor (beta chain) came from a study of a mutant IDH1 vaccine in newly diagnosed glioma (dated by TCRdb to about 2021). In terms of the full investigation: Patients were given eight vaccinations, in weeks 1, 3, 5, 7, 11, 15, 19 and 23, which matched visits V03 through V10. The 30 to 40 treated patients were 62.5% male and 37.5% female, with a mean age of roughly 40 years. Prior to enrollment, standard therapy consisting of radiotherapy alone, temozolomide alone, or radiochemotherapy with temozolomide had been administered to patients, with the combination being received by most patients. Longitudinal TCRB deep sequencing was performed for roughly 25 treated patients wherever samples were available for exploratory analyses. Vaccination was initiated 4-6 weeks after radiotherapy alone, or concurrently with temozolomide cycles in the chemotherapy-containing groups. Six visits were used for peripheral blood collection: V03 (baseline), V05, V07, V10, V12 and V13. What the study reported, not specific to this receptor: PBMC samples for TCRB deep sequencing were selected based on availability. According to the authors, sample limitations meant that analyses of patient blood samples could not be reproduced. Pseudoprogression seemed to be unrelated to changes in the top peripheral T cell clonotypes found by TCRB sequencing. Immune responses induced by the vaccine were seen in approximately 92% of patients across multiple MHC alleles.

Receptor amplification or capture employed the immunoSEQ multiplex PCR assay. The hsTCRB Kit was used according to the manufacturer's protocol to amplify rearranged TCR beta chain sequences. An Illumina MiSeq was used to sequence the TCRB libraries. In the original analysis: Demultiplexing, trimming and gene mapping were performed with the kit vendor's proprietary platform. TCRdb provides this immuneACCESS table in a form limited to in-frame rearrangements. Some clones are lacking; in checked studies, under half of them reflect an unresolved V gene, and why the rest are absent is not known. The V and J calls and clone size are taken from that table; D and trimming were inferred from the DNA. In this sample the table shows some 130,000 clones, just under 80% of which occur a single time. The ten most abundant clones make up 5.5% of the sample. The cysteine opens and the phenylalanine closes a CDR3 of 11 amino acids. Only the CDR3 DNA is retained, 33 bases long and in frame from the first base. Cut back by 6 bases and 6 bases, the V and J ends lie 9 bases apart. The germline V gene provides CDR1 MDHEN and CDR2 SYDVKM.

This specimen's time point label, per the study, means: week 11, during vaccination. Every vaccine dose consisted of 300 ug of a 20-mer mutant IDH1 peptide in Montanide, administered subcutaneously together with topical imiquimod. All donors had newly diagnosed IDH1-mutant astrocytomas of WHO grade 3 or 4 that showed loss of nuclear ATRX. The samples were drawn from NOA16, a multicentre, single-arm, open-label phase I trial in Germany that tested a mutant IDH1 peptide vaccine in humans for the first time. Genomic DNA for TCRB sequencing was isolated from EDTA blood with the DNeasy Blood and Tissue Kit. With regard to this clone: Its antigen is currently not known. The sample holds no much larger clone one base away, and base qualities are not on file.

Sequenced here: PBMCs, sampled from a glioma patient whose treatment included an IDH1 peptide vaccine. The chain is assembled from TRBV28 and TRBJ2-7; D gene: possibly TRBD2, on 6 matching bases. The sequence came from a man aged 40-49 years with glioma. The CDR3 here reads CASRGLGEQYF. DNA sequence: TGTGCCAGCAGGGGACTTGGCGAGCAGTACTTC.